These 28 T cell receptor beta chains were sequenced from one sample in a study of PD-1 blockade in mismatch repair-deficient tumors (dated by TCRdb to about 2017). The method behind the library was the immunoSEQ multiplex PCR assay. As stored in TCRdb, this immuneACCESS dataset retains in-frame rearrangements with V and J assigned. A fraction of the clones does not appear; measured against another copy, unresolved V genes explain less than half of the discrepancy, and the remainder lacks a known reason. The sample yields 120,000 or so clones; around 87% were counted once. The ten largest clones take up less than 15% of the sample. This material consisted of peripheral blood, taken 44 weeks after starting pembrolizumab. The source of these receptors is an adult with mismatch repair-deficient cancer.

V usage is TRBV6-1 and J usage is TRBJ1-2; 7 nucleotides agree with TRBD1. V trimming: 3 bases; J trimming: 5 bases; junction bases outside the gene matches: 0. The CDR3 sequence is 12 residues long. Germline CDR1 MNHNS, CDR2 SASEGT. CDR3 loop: CASSEGQYGYTF. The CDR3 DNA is TGTGCCAGCAGTGAGGGACAGTATGGCTACACCTTC.

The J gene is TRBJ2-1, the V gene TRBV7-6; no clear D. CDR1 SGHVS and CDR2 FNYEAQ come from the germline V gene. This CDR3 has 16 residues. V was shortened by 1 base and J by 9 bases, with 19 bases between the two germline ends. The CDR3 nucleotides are TGTGCCAGCAGCTTAGGAGTACAGCCTGATAACGGTGAGCAGTTCTTC. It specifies CASSLGVQPDNGEQFF. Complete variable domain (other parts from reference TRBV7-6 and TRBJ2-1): GAGVSQSPRYKVTKRGQDVALRCDPISGHVSLYWYRQALGQGPEFLTYFNYEAQQDKSGLPNDRFSAERPEGSISTLTIQRTEQRDSAMYRCASSLGVQPDNGEQFFGPGTRLTVL.

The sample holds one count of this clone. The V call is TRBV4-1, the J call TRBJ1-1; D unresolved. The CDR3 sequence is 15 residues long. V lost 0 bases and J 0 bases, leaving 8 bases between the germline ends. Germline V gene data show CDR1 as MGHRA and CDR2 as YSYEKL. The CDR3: CASSQDLLLNTEAFF. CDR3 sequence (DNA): TGCGCCAGCAGCCAAGACCTGCTATTGAACACTGAAGCTTTCTTT.

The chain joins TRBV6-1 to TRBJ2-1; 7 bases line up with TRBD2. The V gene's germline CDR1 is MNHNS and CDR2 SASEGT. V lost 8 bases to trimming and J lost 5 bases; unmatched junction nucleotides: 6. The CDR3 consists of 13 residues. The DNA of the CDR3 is TGTGCCAGCCTGTCTAGCGGTAACAATGAGCAGTTCTTC. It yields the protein CASLSSGNNEQFF.

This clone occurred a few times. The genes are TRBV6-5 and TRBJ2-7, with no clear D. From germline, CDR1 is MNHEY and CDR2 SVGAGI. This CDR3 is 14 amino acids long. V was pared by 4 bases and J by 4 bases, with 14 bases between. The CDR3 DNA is TGTGCCAGCAGTTCGGGCGTCGATGGGTACGAGCAGTACTTC. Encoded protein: CASSSGVDGYEQYF.

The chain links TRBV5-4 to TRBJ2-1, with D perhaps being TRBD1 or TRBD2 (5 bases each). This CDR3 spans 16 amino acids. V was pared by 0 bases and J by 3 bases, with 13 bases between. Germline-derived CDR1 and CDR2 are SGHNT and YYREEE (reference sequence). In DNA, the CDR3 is TGTGCCAGCAGCTTGGCTCTGGGGGAAATCTACAATGAGCAGTTCTTC. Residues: CASSLALGEIYNEQFF.

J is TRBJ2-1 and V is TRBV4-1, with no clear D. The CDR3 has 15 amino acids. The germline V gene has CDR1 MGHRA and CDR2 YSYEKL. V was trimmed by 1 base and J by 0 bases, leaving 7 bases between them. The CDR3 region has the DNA TGCGCCAGCAGCCAAGGGACCGGCTCCTACAATGAGCAGTTCTTC. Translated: CASSQGTGSYNEQFF.

CDR3 sequence (DNA): TGCGCCAGCAGTCGAGCGGGAGTGCCCTCGTCCTACGAGCAGTACTTC. It specifies CASSRAGVPSSYEQYF. This chain uses TRBV5-1 with TRBJ2-7; 8 bases match TRBD2. Unmatched junction bases numbered 11, after V lost 5 bases and J lost 1 base. The CDR3 is 16 residues long. Germline assignment: CDR1 SGHRS and CDR2 YFSETQ. Looking up the rest from reference TRBV5-1 and TRBJ2-7 gives the full variable domain: KAGVTQTPRYLIKTRGQQVTLSCSPISGHRSVSWYQQTPGQGLQFLFEYFSETQRNKGNFPGRFSGRQFSNSRSEMNVSTLELGDSALYLCASSRAGVPSSYEQYFGPGTRLTVT.

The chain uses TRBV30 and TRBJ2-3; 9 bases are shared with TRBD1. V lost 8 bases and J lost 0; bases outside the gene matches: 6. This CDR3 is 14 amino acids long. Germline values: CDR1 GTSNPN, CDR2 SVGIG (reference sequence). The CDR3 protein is CAGRTGVSTDTQYF. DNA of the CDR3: TGTGCCGGACGGACAGGGGTTAGCACAGATACGCAGTATTTT.

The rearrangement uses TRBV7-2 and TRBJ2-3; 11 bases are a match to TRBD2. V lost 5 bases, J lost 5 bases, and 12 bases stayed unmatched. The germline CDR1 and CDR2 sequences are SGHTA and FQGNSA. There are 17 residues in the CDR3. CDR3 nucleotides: TGTGCCAGCAGCGTCACAGTAGCGGGAGGGCCGGAAGATACGCAGTATTTT. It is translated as CASSVTVAGGPEDTQYF.

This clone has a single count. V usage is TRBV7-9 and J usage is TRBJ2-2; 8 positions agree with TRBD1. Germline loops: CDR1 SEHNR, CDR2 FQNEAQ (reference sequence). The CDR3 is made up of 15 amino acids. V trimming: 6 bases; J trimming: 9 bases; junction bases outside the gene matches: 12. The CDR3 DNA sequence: TGTGCCAGCAGACCCGGGACAGGTATCCACCGGGAGCTGTTTTTT. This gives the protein CASRPGTGIHRELFF.

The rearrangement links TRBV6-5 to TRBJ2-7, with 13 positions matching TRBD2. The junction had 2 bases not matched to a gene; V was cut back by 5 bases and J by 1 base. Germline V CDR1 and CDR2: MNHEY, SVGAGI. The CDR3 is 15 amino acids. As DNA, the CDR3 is TGTGCCAGCAGTCCACTAGCGGGAGGGTCCTACGAGCAGTACTTC. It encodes CASSPLAGGSYEQYF.

Here the CDR3 DNA reads TGCAGCGTTGGGGGATCCGGGACAGGGGAGCGCTATGGCTACACCTTC. Its translation: CSVGGSGTGERYGYTF. The rearrangement uses TRBV29-1 and TRBJ1-2; 10 bases map to TRBD1. CDR1 and CDR2 from the germline V gene are SQVTM and ANQGSEA. The J segment lost 4 bases and the V segment lost 4 bases, leaving 12 bases of the junction unmatched. The CDR3 consists of 16 residues.

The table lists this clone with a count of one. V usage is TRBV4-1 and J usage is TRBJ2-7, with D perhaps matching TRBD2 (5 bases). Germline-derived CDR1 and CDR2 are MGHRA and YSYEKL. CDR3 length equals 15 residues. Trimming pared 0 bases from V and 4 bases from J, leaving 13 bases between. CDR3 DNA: TGCGCCAGCAGCCAAGACAGAGGGAGAGGGTACGAGCAGTACTTC. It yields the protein CASSQDRGRGYEQYF.

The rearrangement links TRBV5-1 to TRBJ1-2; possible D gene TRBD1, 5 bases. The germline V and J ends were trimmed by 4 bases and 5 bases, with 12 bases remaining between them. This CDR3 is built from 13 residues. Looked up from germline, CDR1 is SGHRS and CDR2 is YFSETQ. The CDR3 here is CASSLPDRYGYTF. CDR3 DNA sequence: TGCGCCAGCAGCCTACCAGACAGATATGGCTACACCTTC.

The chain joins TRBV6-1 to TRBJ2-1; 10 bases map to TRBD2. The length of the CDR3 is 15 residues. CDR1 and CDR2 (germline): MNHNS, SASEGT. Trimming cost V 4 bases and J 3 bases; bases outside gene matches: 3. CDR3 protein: CASSGLAGVYNEQFF. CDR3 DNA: TGTGCCAGCAGTGGTCTAGCGGGAGTCTACAATGAGCAGTTCTTC.

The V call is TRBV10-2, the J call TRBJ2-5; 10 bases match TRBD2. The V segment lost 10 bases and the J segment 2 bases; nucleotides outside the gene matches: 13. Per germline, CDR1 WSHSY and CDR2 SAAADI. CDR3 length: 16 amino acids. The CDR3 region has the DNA TGCGCCACCGCCACCACCCTAGCGGGAGAACAAGAGACCCAGTACTTC. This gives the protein CATATTLAGEQETQYF.

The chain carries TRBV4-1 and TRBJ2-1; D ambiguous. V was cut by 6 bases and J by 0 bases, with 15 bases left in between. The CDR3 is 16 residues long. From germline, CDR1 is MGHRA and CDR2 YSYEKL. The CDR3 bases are TGCGCCAGCAGACGTTGGGTGGGAAGCTCCTACAATGAGCAGTTCTTC. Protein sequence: CASRRWVGSSYNEQFF.

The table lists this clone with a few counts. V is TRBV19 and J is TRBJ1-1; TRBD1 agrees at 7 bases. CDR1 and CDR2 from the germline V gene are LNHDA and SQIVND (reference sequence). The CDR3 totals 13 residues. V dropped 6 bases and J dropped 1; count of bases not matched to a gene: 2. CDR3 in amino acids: CASRGDRNTEAFF. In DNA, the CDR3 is TGTGCCAGTAGGGGGGACAGGAACACTGAAGCTTTCTTT.

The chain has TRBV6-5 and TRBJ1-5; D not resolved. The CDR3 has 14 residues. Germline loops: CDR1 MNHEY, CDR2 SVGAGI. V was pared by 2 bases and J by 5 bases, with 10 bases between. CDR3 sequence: CASSYRPGDQPQHF. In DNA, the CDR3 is TGTGCCAGCAGTTACCGCCCCGGAGATCAGCCCCAGCATTTT.

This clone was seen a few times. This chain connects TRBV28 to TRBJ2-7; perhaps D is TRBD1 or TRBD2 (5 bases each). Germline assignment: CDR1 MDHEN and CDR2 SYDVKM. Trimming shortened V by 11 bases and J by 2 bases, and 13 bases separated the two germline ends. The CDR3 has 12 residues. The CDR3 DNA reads TGTGCCTCCGGGGCTGGCCCCTACGAGCAGTACTTC. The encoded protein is CASGAGPYEQYF. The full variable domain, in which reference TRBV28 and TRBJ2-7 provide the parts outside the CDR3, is DVKVTQSSRYLVKRTGEKVFLECVQDMDHENMFWYRQDPGLGLRLIYFSYDVKMKEKGDIPEGYSVSREKKERFSLILESASTNQTSMYLCASGAGPYEQYFGPGTRLTVT.

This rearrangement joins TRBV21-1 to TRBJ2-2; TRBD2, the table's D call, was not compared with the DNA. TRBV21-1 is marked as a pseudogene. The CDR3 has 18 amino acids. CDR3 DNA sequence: TGTGCCAGCAGCAAAGTCCGGGAGAGGGAGGGCCGGACCGGGGAGCTGTTTTTT. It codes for CASSKVREREGRTGELFF.

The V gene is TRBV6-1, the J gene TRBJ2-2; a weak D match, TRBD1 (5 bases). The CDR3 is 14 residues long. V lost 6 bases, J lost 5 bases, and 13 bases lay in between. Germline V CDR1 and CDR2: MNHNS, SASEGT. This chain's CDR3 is CASSSGHKTGELFF. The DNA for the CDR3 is TGTGCCAGCAGCTCAGGACACAAGACCGGGGAGCTGTTTTTT.

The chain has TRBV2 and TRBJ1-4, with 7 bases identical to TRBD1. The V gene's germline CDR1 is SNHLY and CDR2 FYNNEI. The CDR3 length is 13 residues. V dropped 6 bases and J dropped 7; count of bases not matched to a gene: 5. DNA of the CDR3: TGTGCCAGCAGAAGGGACAGAAGTGAAAAACTGTTTTTT. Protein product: CASRRDRSEKLFF.

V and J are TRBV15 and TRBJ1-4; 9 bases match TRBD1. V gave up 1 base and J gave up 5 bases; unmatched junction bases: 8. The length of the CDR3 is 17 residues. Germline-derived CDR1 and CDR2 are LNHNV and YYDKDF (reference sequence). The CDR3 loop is CATSRGIGGQGNEKLFF. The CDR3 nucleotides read TGTGCCACCAGCAGAGGGATAGGGGGACAGGGAAATGAAAAACTGTTTTTT.

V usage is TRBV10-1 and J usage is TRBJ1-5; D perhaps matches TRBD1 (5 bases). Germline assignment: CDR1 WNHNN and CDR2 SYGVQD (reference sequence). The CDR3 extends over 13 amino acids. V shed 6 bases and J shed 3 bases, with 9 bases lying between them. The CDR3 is CASRGPHNQPQHF. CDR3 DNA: TGCGCCAGCAGGGGACCGCACAATCAGCCCCAGCATTTT.

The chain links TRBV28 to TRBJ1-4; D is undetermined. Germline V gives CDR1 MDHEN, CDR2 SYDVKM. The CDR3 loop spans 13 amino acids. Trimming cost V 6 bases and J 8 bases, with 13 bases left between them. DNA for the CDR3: TGTGCCAGCAGGTCAGGTTTCATGGAAAAACTGTTTTTT. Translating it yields CASRSGFMEKLFF.

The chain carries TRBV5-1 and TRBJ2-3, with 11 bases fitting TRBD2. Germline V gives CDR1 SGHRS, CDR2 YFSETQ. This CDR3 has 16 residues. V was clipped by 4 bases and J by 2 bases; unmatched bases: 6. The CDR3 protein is CASSPGTSGFTDTQYF. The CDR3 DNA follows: TGCGCCAGCAGCCCCGGGACTAGCGGCTTCACAGATACGCAGTATTTT.